The entry that follows covers one TCR beta chain sequence. Assay: immunoSEQ multiplex PCR; the TCRdb copy retains only in-frame clones and omits some. The sample has approximately 260,000 clones, about four fifths seen once. CDR1 and CDR2 from the germline V gene are MNHEY and SMNVEV (reference sequence). The CDR3 extends over 13 amino acids. V lost 5 bases to trimming and J lost 4 bases, with 9 bases between them. This specimen belongs to a study of blood T cell repertoires in COVID-19. Study context: There were acute and convalescent COVID-19 samples, and they came from the United States, Italy and Spain. The cDNA or gDNA used as material had been derived from T cells, B-cell-depleted T cells, or PBMCs.

The rearrangement uses TRBV27 and TRBJ2-1; D not certain. The receptor was isolated from a woman aged 80 or older with acute or convalescent COVID-19. The sample was peripheral blood. The CDR3 protein is CASSPAGYNEQFF. CDR3 bases: TGTGCCAGCAGTCCCGCAGGATACAATGAGCAGTTCTTC.